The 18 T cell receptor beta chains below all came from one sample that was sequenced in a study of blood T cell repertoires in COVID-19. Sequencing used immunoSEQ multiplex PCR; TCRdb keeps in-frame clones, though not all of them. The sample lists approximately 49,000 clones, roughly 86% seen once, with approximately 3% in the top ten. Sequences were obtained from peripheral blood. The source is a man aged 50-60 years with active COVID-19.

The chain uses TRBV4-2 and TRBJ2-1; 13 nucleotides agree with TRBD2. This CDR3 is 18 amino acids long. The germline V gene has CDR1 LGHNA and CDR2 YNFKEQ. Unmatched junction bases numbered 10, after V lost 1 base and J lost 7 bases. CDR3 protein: CASSQVPPTSGGKNEQFF. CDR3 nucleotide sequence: TGTGCCAGCAGCCAAGTTCCCCCGACTAGCGGGGGGAAAAATGAGCAGTTCTTC.

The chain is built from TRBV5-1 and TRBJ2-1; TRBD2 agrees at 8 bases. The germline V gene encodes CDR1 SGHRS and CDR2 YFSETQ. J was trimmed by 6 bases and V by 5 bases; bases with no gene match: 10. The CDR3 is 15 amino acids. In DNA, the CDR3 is TGCGCCAGCAGGCCCCTCGGGACTAGAAGCAATGAGCAGTTCTTC. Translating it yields CASRPLGTRSNEQFF. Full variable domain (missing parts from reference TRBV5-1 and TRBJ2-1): KAGVTQTPRYLIKTRGQQVTLSCSPISGHRSVSWYQQTPGQGLQFLFEYFSETQRNKGNFPGRFSGRQFSNSRSEMNVSTLELGDSALYLCASRPLGTRSNEQFFGPGTRLTVL.

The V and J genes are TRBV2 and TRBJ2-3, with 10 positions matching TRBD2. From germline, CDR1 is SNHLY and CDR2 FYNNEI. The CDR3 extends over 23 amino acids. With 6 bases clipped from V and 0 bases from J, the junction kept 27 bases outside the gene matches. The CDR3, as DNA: TGTGCCAGCAGCGAAAACCGGGACAAAGGACGAACTAGCGGGAAGTCTAGCACAGATACGCAGTATTTT. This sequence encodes CASSENRDKGRTSGKSSTDTQYF.

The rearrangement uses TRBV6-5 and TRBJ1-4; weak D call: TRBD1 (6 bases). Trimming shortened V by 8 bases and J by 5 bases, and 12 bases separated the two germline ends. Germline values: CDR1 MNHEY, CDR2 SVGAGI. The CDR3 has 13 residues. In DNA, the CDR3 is TGTGCCAGCTCCCGTAGGGGGAATGAAAAACTGTTTTTT. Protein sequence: CASSRRGNEKLFF.

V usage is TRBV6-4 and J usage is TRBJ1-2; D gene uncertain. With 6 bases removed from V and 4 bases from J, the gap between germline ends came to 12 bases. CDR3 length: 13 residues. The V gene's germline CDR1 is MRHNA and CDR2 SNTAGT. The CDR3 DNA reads TGTGCCAGCAGCTTGATGGCTGCCTATGGCTACACCTTC. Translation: CASSLMAAYGYTF.

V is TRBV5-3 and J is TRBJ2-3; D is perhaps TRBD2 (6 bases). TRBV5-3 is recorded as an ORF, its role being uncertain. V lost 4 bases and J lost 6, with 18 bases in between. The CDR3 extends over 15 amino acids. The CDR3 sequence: CARSPRALGSDTQYF. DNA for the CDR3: TGTGCCAGAAGCCCGAGGGCACTCGGGAGCGATACGCAGTATTTT.

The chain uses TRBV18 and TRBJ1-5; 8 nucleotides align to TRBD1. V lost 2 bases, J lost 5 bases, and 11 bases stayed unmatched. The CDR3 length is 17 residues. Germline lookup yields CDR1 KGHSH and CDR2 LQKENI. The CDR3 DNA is TGTGCCAGCTCACCAACCTCCGGACAGGGCGGAGATCAGCCCCAGCATTTT. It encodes CASSPTSGQGGDQPQHF.

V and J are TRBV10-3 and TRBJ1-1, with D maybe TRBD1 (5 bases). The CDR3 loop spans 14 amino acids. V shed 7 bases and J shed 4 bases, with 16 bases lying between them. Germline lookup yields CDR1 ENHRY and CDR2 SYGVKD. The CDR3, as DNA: TGTGCCATCACCGCAAGGGGAGGGGTCACTGAAGCTTTCTTT. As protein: CAITARGGVTEAFF.

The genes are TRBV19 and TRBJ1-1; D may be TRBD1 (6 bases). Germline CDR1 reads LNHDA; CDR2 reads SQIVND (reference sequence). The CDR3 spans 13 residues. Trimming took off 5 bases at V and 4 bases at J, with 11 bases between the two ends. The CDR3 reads CASSWRTATEAFF. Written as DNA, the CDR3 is TGTGCCAGTAGTTGGAGGACAGCCACTGAAGCTTTCTTT. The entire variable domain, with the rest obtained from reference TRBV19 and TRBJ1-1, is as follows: DGGITQSPKYLFRKEGQNVTLSCEQNLNHDAMYWYRQDPGQGLRLIYYSQIVNDFQKGDIAEGYSVSREKKESFPLTVTSAQKNPTAFYLCASSWRTATEAFFGQGTRLTVV.

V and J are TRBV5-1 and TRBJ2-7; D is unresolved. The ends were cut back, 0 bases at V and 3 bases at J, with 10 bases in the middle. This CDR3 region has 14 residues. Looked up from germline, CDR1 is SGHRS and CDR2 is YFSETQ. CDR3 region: CASSLDYPLYEQYF. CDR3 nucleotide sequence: TGCGCCAGCAGCTTGGACTACCCTCTCTACGAGCAGTACTTC. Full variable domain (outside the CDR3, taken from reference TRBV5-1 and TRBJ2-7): KAGVTQTPRYLIKTRGQQVTLSCSPISGHRSVSWYQQTPGQGLQFLFEYFSETQRNKGNFPGRFSGRQFSNSRSEMNVSTLELGDSALYLCASSLDYPLYEQYFGPGTRLTVT.

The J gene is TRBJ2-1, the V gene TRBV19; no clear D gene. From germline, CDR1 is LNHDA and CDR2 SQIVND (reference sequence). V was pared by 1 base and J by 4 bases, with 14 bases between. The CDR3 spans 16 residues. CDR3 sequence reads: CASSIVRGSSYNEQFF. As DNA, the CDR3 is TGTGCCAGTAGTATAGTACGTGGCTCGTCGTACAATGAGCAGTTCTTC.

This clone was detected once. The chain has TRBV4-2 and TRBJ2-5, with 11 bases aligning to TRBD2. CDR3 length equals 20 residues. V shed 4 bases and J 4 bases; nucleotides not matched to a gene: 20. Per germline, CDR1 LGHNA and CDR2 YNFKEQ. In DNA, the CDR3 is TGTGCCAGCAGCCCTTCAATAGCGGGGGGGCGGCTGGATATCGGAGAGACCCAGTACTTC. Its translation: CASSPSIAGGRLDIGETQYF.

The CDR3, as DNA: TGTGCCAGCAATCCGGGACAGCTGAACACTGAAGCTTTCTTT. It translates to CASNPGQLNTEAFF. The chain recombines TRBV6-5 with TRBJ1-1, with 7 bases matching TRBD1. The CDR3 loop spans 14 amino acids. Germline CDR1 MNHEY, CDR2 SVGAGI. The junction had 5 bases not matched to a gene; V was cut back by 7 bases and J by 0 bases.

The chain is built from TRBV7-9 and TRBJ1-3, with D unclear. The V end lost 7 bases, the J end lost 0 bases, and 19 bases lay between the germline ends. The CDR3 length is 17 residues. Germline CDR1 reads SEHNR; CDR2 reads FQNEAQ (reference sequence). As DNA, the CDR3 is TGTGCCAGCACCACCCATTTGACACTTAGCTCTGGAAACACCATATATTTT. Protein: CASTTHLTLSSGNTIYF.

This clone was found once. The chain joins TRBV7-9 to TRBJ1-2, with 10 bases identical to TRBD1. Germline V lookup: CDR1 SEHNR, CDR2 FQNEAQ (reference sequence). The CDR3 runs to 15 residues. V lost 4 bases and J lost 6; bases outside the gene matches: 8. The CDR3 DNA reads TGTGCCAGCAGCTCCTTGTGGGACAGGGGCAATGGCTACACCTTC. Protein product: CASSSLWDRGNGYTF.

This CDR3 is CASSTSGTWGTDTQYF. CDR3 coding DNA: TGTGCCAGCAGCACCTCCGGGACTTGGGGCACAGATACGCAGTATTTT. V usage is TRBV5-4 and J usage is TRBJ2-3, with a weak D call TRBD2 (6 bases). CDR1 and CDR2 (germline): SGHNT, YYREEE (reference sequence). V was pared by 4 bases and J by 1 base, with 16 bases between. The CDR3 is 16 residues long.

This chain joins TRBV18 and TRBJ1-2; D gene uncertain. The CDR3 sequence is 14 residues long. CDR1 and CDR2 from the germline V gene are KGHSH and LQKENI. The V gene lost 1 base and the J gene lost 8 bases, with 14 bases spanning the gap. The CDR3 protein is CASSPQVEVAGYTF. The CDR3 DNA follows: TGTGCCAGCTCACCACAGGTCGAGGTTGCCGGCTACACCTTC.

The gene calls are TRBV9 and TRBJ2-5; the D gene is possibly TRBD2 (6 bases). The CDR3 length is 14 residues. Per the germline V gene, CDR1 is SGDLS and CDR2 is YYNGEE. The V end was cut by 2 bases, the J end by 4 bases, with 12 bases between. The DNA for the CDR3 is TGTGCCAGCAGCGTCGGCGCGCGGGGAGAGACCCAGTACTTC. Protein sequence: CASSVGARGETQYF.